This T cell receptor (beta chain) derives from a study of CD8+CD57+ T cells in acquired aplastic anemia. Turning to the study itself: DNA from sorted CD4+ and CD8+ cells averaged around 3 ug. Findings of the study overall: The CD8+ Simpson's diversity of patients and controls was not significantly different.

At least ten counts were recorded for this clonotype. Its antigen is undetermined. Genomic DNA was employed as the template in profiling TCR beta VDJ and CDR3. TCRdb reanalysed the reads using MiXCR and keeps one entry per CDR3 protein. This sample has roughly 130,000 distinct CDR3 sequences, with 48% found just once. Germline V gene lookup returns CDR1 SGHTA and CDR2 FQGNSA. V shed 0 bases and J shed 0 bases, with 9 bases lying between them. There are 17 residues in the CDR3. The sample consisted of sorted CD4+, CD8+, or CD8+CD57+ T cells (not recorded which) from PBMCs. V and J are TRBV7-2 and TRBJ2-6, with D perhaps given as TRBD1 or TRBD2 (6 bases each). The receptor's source is a human donor in good health, serving as a control. Here the CDR3 DNA reads TGTGCCAGCAGCTTAGCGGGGGGCTACTCTGGGGCCAACGTCCTGACTTTC. It encodes CASSLAGGYSGANVLTF.